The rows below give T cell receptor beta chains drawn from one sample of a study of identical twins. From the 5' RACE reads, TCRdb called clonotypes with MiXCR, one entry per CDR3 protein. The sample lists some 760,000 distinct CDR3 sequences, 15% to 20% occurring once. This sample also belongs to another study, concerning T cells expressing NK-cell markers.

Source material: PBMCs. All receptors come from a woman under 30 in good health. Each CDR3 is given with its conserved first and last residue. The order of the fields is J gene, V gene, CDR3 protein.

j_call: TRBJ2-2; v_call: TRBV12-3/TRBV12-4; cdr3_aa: CASSFAGTVTGELFF
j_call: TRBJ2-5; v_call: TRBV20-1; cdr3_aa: CSGVRQQETQYF
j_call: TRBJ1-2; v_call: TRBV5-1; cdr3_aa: CASSTNGFGYTF
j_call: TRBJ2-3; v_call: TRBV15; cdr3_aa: CATSRDGIGVDTQYF
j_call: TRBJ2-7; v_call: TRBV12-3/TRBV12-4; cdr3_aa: CASRYSLGTYEQYF
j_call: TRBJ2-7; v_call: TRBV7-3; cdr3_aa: CASSPGLEVEQYF
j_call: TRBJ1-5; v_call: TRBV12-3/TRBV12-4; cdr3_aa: CASSLHLGSNQPQHF
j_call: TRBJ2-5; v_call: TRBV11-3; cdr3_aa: CASSPAGRNQETQYF
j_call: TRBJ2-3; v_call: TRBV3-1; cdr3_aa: CASSIQAGDTQYF
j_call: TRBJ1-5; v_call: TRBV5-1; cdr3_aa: CASSLGDGRNQPQHF
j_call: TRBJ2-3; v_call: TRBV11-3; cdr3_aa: CASSLVGVAYTDTQYF
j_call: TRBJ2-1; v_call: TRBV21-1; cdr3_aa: CASSGPRAGGPNEQFF
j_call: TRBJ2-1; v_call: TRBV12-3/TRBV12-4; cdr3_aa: CASSPPRDRGRNEQFF
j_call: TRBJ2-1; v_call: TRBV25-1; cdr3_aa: CASSDPRAGNNEQFF
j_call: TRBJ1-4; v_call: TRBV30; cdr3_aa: CAWEPGTGDEKLFF
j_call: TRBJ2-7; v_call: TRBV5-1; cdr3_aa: CASSLFGLAASYEQYF
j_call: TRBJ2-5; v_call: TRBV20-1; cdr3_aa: CSARHRTRDSQETQYF
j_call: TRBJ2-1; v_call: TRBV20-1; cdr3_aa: CSAREATYLHNEQFF
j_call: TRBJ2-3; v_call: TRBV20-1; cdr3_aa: CSARRLAGASTDTQYF
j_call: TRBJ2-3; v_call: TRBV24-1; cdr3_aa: CATSEFGAGKTDTQYF
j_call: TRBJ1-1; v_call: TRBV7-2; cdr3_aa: CASSPQPNTEAFF
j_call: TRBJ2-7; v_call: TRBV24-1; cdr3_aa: CATIIGGTYEQYF
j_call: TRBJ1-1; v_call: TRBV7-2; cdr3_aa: CASSLASGATFF
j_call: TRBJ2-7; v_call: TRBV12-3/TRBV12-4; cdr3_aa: CASSSQRIEEVPYYEQYF
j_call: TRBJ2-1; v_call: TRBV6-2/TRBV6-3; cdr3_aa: CASSVLDEQFF
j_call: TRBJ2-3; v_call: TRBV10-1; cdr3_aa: CASSPLKGTDTQYF
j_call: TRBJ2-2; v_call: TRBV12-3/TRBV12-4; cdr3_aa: CASIATGELFF
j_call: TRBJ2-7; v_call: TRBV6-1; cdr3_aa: CASSNDGVSYEQYF
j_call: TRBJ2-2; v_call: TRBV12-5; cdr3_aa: CASGPNNPTGGGTGELFF